This entry features one T cell receptor beta chain sequence. What it binds is unknown. Profiled with immunoSEQ multiplex PCR; TCRdb holds only in-frame clones, not every one. The data hold some 1,600,000 clones, with 98% observed a single time. This entry belongs to a study of shared clonotypes between healthy human individuals. Findings of the study overall: A handful of donors shared approximately 5% of their naive CD4 clonotypes.

Trimming stripped 1 base from V and 3 bases from J, with 9 bases between. Germline V gene lookup returns CDR1 SQVTM and CDR2 ANQGSEA. This CDR3 has 13 amino acids. Specimen: naive CD4+ T cells sorted from blood. Subset indicated: CD45RA+ positively selected. This chain links TRBV29-1 with TRBJ1-1; no definite D call. The receptor comes from a man between 25 and 39 years old in good health. In DNA, the CDR3 is TGCAGCGTTGAAGCCCGGTCGGACACTGAAGCTTTCTTT. Its protein is CSVEARSDTEAFF. The complete variable domain, with remaining parts taken from reference TRBV29-1 and TRBJ1-1, reads SAVISQKPSRDICQRGTSLTIQCQVDSQVTMMFWYRQQPGQSLTLIATANQGSEATYESGFVIDKFPISRPNLTFSTLTVSNMSPEDSSIYLCSVEARSDTEAFFGQGTRLTVV.